Here is one T cell receptor (beta chain) with its context. Germline V lookup: CDR1 ENHRY, CDR2 SYGVKD. The V and J ends lost 10 bases and 0 bases respectively, with 10 bases between them. The CDR3 is made up of 13 amino acids. Sequencing used immunoSEQ multiplex PCR; TCRdb keeps in-frame clones, though not all of them. The repertoire holds around 2.5 million clones, 80% to 95% seen once, with about 0.39% in the top ten. This sample was taken from a study of shared clonotypes between healthy human individuals. Specimen: naive CD4+ T cells from PBMCs. The subset denotes: CD45RA+ positively selected. The chain combines TRBV10-3 with TRBJ1-5; possible D gene TRBD1, 5 bases. The source is a man between 18 and 35 years old in good health. Some clones in this sample may be carry-over from other donors' samples. CDR3 DNA: TGTGCCAGTACCAGGGATAGCAATCAGCCCCAGCATTTT. Translation: CASTRDSNQPQHF.